This T cell receptor (beta chain) was observed in a study of T cell responses to AZD1222 COVID-19 vaccine. Overall study findings and caveats: Baseline antibody screening turned up just a handful of seropositive AZD1222 recipients. Clonal diversity may have been underestimated in mostly white British donors.

Profiled with immunoSEQ multiplex PCR; TCRdb holds only in-frame clones, not every one. The sample contains fewer than 150,000 clones, 85% to 95% of which appear only once. In regard to this clone: Antigen unknown.

Unmatched junction bases numbered 6, after V lost 4 bases and J lost 8 bases. The CDR3 extends over 13 amino acids. Germline V gene data show CDR1 as KGHDR and CDR2 as SFDVKD. The TCR sequence derives from an adult who received the AZD1222 COVID-19 vaccine. The gene calls are TRBV24-1 and TRBJ1-2, with 7 bases fitting TRBD1. The specimen was peripheral blood, collected 28 days after the second AZD1222 dose. The CDR3: CATSDTRQGGYTF. CDR3 coding DNA: TGTGCCACCAGTGACACCCGACAGGGCGGCTACACCTTC.